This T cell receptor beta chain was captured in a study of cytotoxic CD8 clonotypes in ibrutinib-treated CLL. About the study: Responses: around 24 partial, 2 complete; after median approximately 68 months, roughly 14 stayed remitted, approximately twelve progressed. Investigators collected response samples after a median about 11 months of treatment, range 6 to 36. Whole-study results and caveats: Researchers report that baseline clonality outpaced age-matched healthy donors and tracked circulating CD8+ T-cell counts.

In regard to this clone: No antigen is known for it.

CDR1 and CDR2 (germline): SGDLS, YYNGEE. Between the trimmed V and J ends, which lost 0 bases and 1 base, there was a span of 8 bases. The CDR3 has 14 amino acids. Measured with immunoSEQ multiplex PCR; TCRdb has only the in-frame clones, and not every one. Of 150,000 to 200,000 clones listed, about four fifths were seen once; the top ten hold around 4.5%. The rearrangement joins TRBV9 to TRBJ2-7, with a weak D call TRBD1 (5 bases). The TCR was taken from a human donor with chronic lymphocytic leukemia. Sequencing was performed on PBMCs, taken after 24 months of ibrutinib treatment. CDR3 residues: CASSVEGESYEQYF. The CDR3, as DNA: TGTGCCAGCAGCGTAGAAGGGGAATCCTACGAGCAGTACTTC.